The 5 T cell receptor beta chains in this list originate from one sample, sequenced in a study of control samples from healthy donors and cancer patients. Repertoires were generated with immunoSEQ multiplex PCR, while TCRdb's copy carries only in-frame clones and drops some. This table has 25,000 to 35,000 clones, 91% appearing once. Source material: PBMCs. These receptor sequences come from a man aged 50-59 years with lung cancer.

This clone was recorded once. The rearrangement joins TRBV21-1 to TRBJ1-2; the DNA was not compared with TRBD1, the D call given in the table. TRBV21-1 has pseudogene status. The CDR3 spans 15 residues. The CDR3 here is CASSPGTGENYGYTF. CDR3 in DNA: TGTGCCAGCAGCCCCGGGACAGGCGAGAACTATGGCTACACCTTC.

This clone appeared once. The chain uses TRBV6-2 or TRBV6-3 and TRBJ1-5; D is unresolved. Germline lookup yields CDR1 MNHEY and CDR2 SVGEGT. CDR3 size: 12 residues. The V gene lost 4 bases and the J gene lost 5 bases, with 6 bases spanning the gap. The CDR3 bases are TGTGCCAGCAGTTTTAGTGATCAGCCCCAGCATTTT. Its protein is CASSFSDQPQHF.

The rearrangement uses TRBV5-1 and TRBJ2-3; D is perhaps TRBD1 or TRBD2 (5 bases each). This CDR3 has 17 amino acids. Looked up from germline, CDR1 is SGHRS and CDR2 is YFSETQ. Trimming took 0 bases from V and 4 from J, leaving 18 bases between them. CDR3 residues: CASSLAGTIPRADTQYF. CDR3 bases: TGCGCCAGCAGCTTGGCCGGGACCATTCCTCGGGCAGATACGCAGTATTTT.

The V gene is TRBV11-2, the J gene TRBJ2-7; D might be TRBD1 or TRBD2, each matching 5 bases. The CDR3 length is 16 residues. The germline V gene encodes CDR1 SGHAT and CDR2 FQNNGV. Between the trimmed V and J ends, which lost 2 bases and 3 bases, there was a span of 17 bases. The CDR3 here is CASSLRGRDSFYEQYF. The CDR3 nucleotides read TGTGCCAGCAGCTTACGAGGGCGAGACAGTTTCTACGAGCAGTACTTC. The whole variable domain, remainder taken from reference TRBV11-2 and TRBJ2-7, is EAGVAQSPRYKIIEKRQSVAFWCNPISGHATLYWYQQILGQGPKLLIQFQNNGVVDDSQLPKDRFSAERLKGVDSTLKIQPAKLEDSAVYLCASSLRGRDSFYEQYFGPGTRLTVT.

The V gene is TRBV7-8, the J gene TRBJ2-5, with no clear D. Trimming pared 3 bases from V and 1 base from J, leaving 0 bases between. The length of the CDR3 is 11 residues. Per germline, CDR1 SGHVS and CDR2 FQNEAQ. DNA of the CDR3: TGTGCCAGCAGCTTCCAAGAGACCCAGTACTTC. As protein: CASSFQETQYF.